The following is a T cell receptor (beta chain) sequence with its context. The antigen it recognizes is unknown. Base qualities are missing; no much larger clone stands one base away. The immunoSEQ assay amplified TCRB CDR3 regions from 1.5 to 2.5 micrograms of genomic DNA, or from all available DNA when less than that amount was available. The multiplex PCR employed 60 forward primers targeting TCR V beta segments and 13 reverse primers targeting J beta segments. To estimate the number of reads per starting template, synthetic control templates were added to each sample at limiting dilution. The Illumina HiSeq System generated sequencing reads of 87 bp. Per the authors' processing: PCR and sequencing errors were removed by a nearest neighbor algorithm that merged closely related sequences. TCR overlap was measured as the percentage of unique tumor TCR beta sequences also present in the same patient's peripheral blood. Here the immuneACCESS table is served through TCRdb, limited to in-frame sequences with V and J called. Missing clones are a known gap in these copies; in checked studies unresolved V genes cover under half, and the rest lacks a known reason. That table supplies the V and J calls and clone size; D and trimming were determined from the DNA. The sample table records about 21,000 clones; 79% of these occur just once. Of the sample, about 36% is held by the ten largest clones.

Patients were selected for having adequate residual fresh-frozen tumor tissue and more than two years of available survival data. An isocitrate dehydrogenase mutation was not carried by any of the glioblastoma patients, although molecular status was otherwise variable. PBMC were collected before vaccination, two weeks after the third vaccination, and at tumor progression if tumor progression occurred. The Qiagen DNeasy Blood extraction Kit was used for extraction of genomic DNA. From V the trimming removes 6 bases and from J it removes 0 bases, while the gene matches leave 6 bases of the junction unaccounted for. From cysteine to phenylalanine, the CDR3 is 15 amino acids long. Only the CDR3 DNA stays, 45 bases, in frame from base 1. CDR1 and CDR2, per the germline V gene, are KGHSH and LQKENI. The data derive from a study of glioma-infiltrating T cells after dendritic cell vaccination (TCRdb year 2016). With regard to the full study: Of the roughly 15 glioblastoma patients in the cohort, all drawn from Phase I and II dendritic cell vaccination trials, 9 were newly diagnosed and 6 had recurrent disease. Deep sequencing of TCR beta CDR3 regions was used to quantify tumor-infiltrating lymphocyte content and compare tumor and blood repertoires in dendritic cell-vaccinated glioblastoma patients. Survival after dendritic cell vaccination was correlated with TCR sequencing metrics such as TIL content and the overlap between tumor and blood repertoires. Autologous tumor lysate-pulsed dendritic cell vaccination was administered to the patients between about 2002 and 2012. Each patient got three intradermal injections of the dendritic cell vaccine, spaced at biweekly intervals, in the arm below the axilla. The vaccine consisted of monocyte-derived dendritic cells cultured less than nine days with IL-4 and GM-CSF, then pulsed overnight with autologous tumor lysate.

The study at large found these results: Longer time to progression and overall survival after dendritic cell vaccination were predicted by higher estimated pretreatment TIL content. The cohort was small and heterogeneous, only a few patients had full blood and tumor sets, and even fewer had initial-recurrent tumor pairs. TCR clonality showed no direct relationship with survival, which suggests that a diverse polyclonal response may matter. The three-group TCR overlap response model was described as speculative and requiring prospective validation.

This sequence uses TRBV18 and TRBJ2-3; 7 central nucleotides agree with TRBD1. This specimen was blood, taken before dendritic cell vaccination. The clonotype comes from a human donor with glioblastoma. The DNA sequence is as follows: TGTGCCAGCTCTCCGACAGGGCCCAGCACAGATACGCAGTATTTT. Its amino acids are CASSPTGPSTDTQYF.